Listed below are T cell receptor beta chains from one sample, sequenced in a study of shared clonotypes between healthy human individuals. Sequencing used immunoSEQ multiplex PCR; TCRdb keeps in-frame clones, though not all of them. The repertoire holds a few million clones, with 80% to 95% as singletons. Sequencing was performed on naive CD4+ T cells from PBMCs. The receptors originated from a man aged 18 to 30 in good health. Some clones in this sample may be carry-over from other donors' samples. Both conserved end residues are part of each CDR3. D genes are given only for firm matches. Size tells how often a clone was seen (once, few, many) or the class of an expanded clone, and some rows leave it out.

V gene	D gene	J gene	clone size	CDR3 protein	CDR3 DNA
TRBV25-1	NA	TRBJ2-7	NA	CASSESRGTAFSYEQYF	TGTGCCAGCAGTGAATCTCGGGGGACGGCCTTCTCCTACGAGCAGTACTTC
TRBV29-1	NA	TRBJ1-1	NA	CSVERVAGMNTEAFF	TGCAGCGTTGAAAGGGTGGCAGGGATGAACACTGAAGCTTTCTTT
TRBV5-1	NA	TRBJ2-7	NA	CASSLGGRTLYEQYF	TGCGCCAGCAGCTTGGGTGGCAGGACTCTTTACGAGCAGTACTTC
TRBV9	NA	TRBJ1-1	NA	CASSVERGGYTEAFF	TGTGCCAGCAGCGTAGAGCGCGGGGGGTACACTGAAGCTTTCTTT
TRBV19	TRBD2	TRBJ2-1	NA	CASSTYAPGTSFQFF	TGTGCCAGTAGTACCTACGCCCCCGGGACTAGCTTTCAGTTCTTC
TRBV5-6	NA	TRBJ2-3	NA	CASSLVGEGPDTQYF	TGTGCCAGCAGCTTGGTGGGAGAAGGGCCAGATACGCAGTATTTT
TRBV6-1	NA	TRBJ2-4	NA	CASSAGTLVEIQYF	TGTGCCAGCAGTGCCGGGACACTCGTAGAGATTCAGTACTTC
TRBV14	TRBD2	TRBJ2-2	NA	CASSHAQREANTGELFF	TGTGCCAGCAGCCACGCCCAGCGGGAGGCGAACACCGGGGAGCTGTTTTTT
TRBV5-6	TRBD1	TRBJ2-5	NA	CASSLHGRGPETQYF	TGTGCCAGCAGCTTGCACGGCAGGGGGCCGGAGACCCAGTACTTC
TRBV5-1	NA	TRBJ2-7	NA	CASSLEGGPSYEQYF	TGCGCCAGCAGCTTGGAGGGGGGGCCATCCTACGAGCAGTACTTC
TRBV7-2	NA	TRBJ1-2	NA	CASSSGLGYGYTF	TGTGCCAGCAGCTCAGGGCTCGGGTATGGCTACACCTTC
TRBV5-1	TRBD2	TRBJ2-3	NA	CASSLAVAGLSTDTQYF	TGCGCCAGCAGCTTGGCCGTAGCGGGCCTCAGCACAGATACGCAGTATTTT
TRBV5-4	TRBD2	TRBJ2-5	NA	CASSFGRGAQYF	TGTGCCAGCAGCTTCGGGAGGGGCGCTCAGTACTTC
TRBV28	NA	TRBJ2-7	NA	CASSSPGRAPYEQYF	TGTGCCAGCAGTTCCCCTGGGCGGGCCCCCTACGAGCAGTACTTC
TRBV28	NA	TRBJ2-7	NA	CASSRTRPTGTYEQYF	TGTGCCAGCAGCCGAACTAGACCCACAGGGACCTACGAGCAGTACTTC
TRBV19	NA	TRBJ1-3	once	CASSIRSGNTIYF	TGTGCCAGTAGTATAAGATCTGGAAACACCATATATTTT